A selection of T cell receptor beta chains follows, all from one sample in a study of CD8+CD57+ T cells in acquired aplastic anemia. TCRdb re-called the reads through MiXCR, storing one row per CDR3 protein. This table has nearly 60,000 distinct CDR3 sequences, about 56% appearing once. The specimen was sorted CD4+, CD8+, or CD8+CD57+ T cells (not recorded which) from PBMCs. These receptors came from a human donor with aplastic anemia. The CDR3 runs from the conserved cysteine through the conserved F or W. D genes are given only for firm matches. Expanded clones get a size class; other rows say once, few or many, or leave the size out.

size: NA
length: 13
V: TRBV7-6
J: TRBJ2-1
D: NA
DNA: TGTGCCAGCAGCCCTTCTGCGTACAATGAGCAGTTCTTC
CDR3: CASSPSAYNEQFF

size: once
length: 14
V: TRBV7-9
J: TRBJ2-5
D: NA
DNA: TGTGCCAGCAGCTTAGGAACCTTCGGGGAGACCCAGTACTTC
CDR3: CASSLGTFGETQYF

size: NA
length: 15
V: TRBV25-1
J: TRBJ1-4
D: TRBD1
DNA: TGTGCCAGCAGTGAATATGGGGACAGTAGTCAAAAACTGTTTTTT
CDR3: CASSEYGDSSQKLFF

size: NA
length: 12
V: TRBV2
J: TRBJ1-6
D: NA
DNA: TGTGCCAGCAGGGAGGCTGGATCACCCCTCCACTTT
CDR3: CASREAGSPLHF

size: few
length: 12
V: TRBV7-6
J: TRBJ2-5
D: NA
DNA: TGTGCCAGCAGCTTAGCCGGGGAGACCCAGTACTTC
CDR3: CASSLAGETQYF

size: many
length: 17
V: TRBV6-1
J: TRBJ1-2
D: NA
DNA: TGTGCCAGCACCCCGTGGGGGGAAGTAGACATATTGTGGGGCTACACCTTC
CDR3: CASTPWGEVDILWGYTF

size: NA
length: 15
V: TRBV7-2
J: TRBJ1-2
D: TRBD1
DNA: TGTGCCAGCAGCCCTATCCAGGGACAGGGCTATGGCTACACCTTC
CDR3: CASSPIQGQGYGYTF

size: NA
length: 17
V: TRBV11-2
J: TRBJ2-1
D: TRBD2
DNA: TGTGCCAGCAGCTCTCCGGGACTAGCGGGGGGGTACAATGAGCAGTTCTTC
CDR3: CASSSPGLAGGYNEQFF

size: NA
length: 14
V: TRBV6-2/TRBV6-3
J: TRBJ1-2
D: NA
DNA: TGTGCCAGCAGTTACTCGACGGGGGGGGATGGCTACACCTTC
CDR3: CASSYSTGGDGYTF

size: many
length: 15
V: TRBV28
J: TRBJ2-7
D: TRBD1
DNA: TGTGCCAGCAGTTCTCCCGGACAGGGTAACTACGAGCAGTACTTC
CDR3: CASSSPGQGNYEQYF

size: NA
length: 15
V: TRBV9
J: TRBJ1-4
D: TRBD1
DNA: TGTGCCAGCAGCGGGTGGGGGGACAGCCATGAAAAACTGTTTTTT
CDR3: CASSGWGDSHEKLFF

size: many
length: 16
V: TRBV12-3/TRBV12-4
J: TRBJ1-5
D: NA
DNA: TGTGCCAGCACCCACGATGGGCAAGGCCGCAATCAGCCCCAGCATTTT
CDR3: CASTHDGQGRNQPQHF

size: NA
length: 14
V: TRBV7-2
J: TRBJ2-3
D: TRBD2
DNA: TGTGCCAGCAGCTGGACGGGGGGAACAGATACGCAGTATTTT
CDR3: CASSWTGGTDTQYF

size: NA
length: 16
V: TRBV11-2
J: TRBJ2-3
D: NA
DNA: TGTGCCAGCAGCTTGGTGGGCAGCCATAGCACAGATACGCAGTATTTT
CDR3: CASSLVGSHSTDTQYF

size: many
length: 14
V: TRBV4-2
J: TRBJ1-1
D: NA
DNA: TGTGCCAGCAGCCAAGCCGAGGGAGGACCTGAAGCTTTCTTT
CDR3: CASSQAEGGPEAFF

size: many
length: 13
V: TRBV6-1
J: TRBJ1-5
D: NA
DNA: TGTGCCAGCAGTAAATACAGCAATCAGCCCCAGCATTTT
CDR3: CASSKYSNQPQHF

size: few
length: 15
V: TRBV15
J: TRBJ1-2
D: NA
DNA: TGTGCCACCAGGAGGGGCGACCGCCCTAACTATGGCTACACCTTC
CDR3: CATRRGDRPNYGYTF

size: NA
length: 13
V: TRBV7-7
J: TRBJ2-5
D: NA
DNA: TGTGCTAGCAGCTTAGCTTATGGGGAGACCCAGTACTTC
CDR3: CASSLAYGETQYF

size: many
length: 12
V: TRBV27
J: TRBJ1-6
D: NA
DNA: TGTGCCAGCAGTTCGGACGGAGCACCCCTCCACTTT
CDR3: CASSSDGAPLHF

size: many
length: 14
V: TRBV11-2
J: TRBJ2-7
D: TRBD1
DNA: TGTGCCAGCAGCCTCCTCAGGGGGCGCTGGGAGCAGTACTTC
CDR3: CASSLLRGRWEQYF

size: many
length: 15
V: TRBV5-6
J: TRBJ1-4
D: TRBD1
DNA: TGTGCCAGCAGCTCGGAAGGACAGGGGGTTGAAAAACTGTTTTTT
CDR3: CASSSEGQGVEKLFF

size: once
length: 12
V: TRBV2
J: TRBJ2-7
D: NA
DNA: TGTGCCAGCAGTGGGACGGACTACGAGCAGTACTTC
CDR3: CASSGTDYEQYF

size: many
length: 14
V: TRBV19
J: TRBJ1-5
D: NA
DNA: TGTGCCAGTAGCCTGACCTGGGGGGGTCAGCCCCAGCATTTT
CDR3: CASSLTWGGQPQHF

size: NA
length: 15
V: TRBV5-1
J: TRBJ1-1
D: NA
DNA: TGCGCCAGCAGCCCGGTACAGGGAAAAGGCACTGAAGCTTTCTTT
CDR3: CASSPVQGKGTEAFF

size: few
length: 13
V: TRBV25-1
J: TRBJ1-1
D: NA
DNA: TGTGCCAGCAGTGAACCCCAGGGTACTGTGGCTTTCTTT
CDR3: CASSEPQGTVAFF

size: NA
length: 17
V: TRBV29-1
J: TRBJ1-2
D: TRBD1
DNA: TGCAGCGTTGAGGATCCTAACCCGAGACAGGGGGTCTATGGCTACACCTTC
CDR3: CSVEDPNPRQGVYGYTF

size: NA
length: 14
V: TRBV29-1
J: TRBJ2-1
D: TRBD1
DNA: TGCAGCGCAAGGACAGGGGGCCCGGGGAATGAGCAGTTCTTC
CDR3: CSARTGGPGNEQFF

size: many
length: 15
V: TRBV5-4
J: TRBJ2-1
D: TRBD2
DNA: TGTGCCAGCAGCTTGCTAGCGGGGGGATACAATGAGCAGTTCTTC
CDR3: CASSLLAGGYNEQFF

size: NA
length: 13
V: TRBV20-1
J: TRBJ2-5
D: NA
DNA: TGCAGTGCCACCAGCGGCGGCCAAGAGACCCAGTACTTC
CDR3: CSATSGGQETQYF

size: few
length: 12
V: TRBV19
J: TRBJ1-5
D: NA
DNA: TGTGCCAGTAGTCTGTCACATCAGCCCCAGCATTTT
CDR3: CASSLSHQPQHF

size: NA
length: 14
V: TRBV7-6
J: TRBJ2-1
D: TRBD2
DNA: TGTGCCAGCGGCTGGACTAGCGGAACCAATGAGCAGTTCTTC
CDR3: CASGWTSGTNEQFF

size: once
length: 12
V: TRBV2
J: TRBJ2-7
D: NA
DNA: TGTGCCAGCAGTGAAGAAAGGTACGAGCAGTACTTC
CDR3: CASSEERYEQYF

size: NA
length: 15
V: TRBV7-2
J: TRBJ2-7
D: TRBD2
DNA: TGTGCCAGCAGCCCGAGTGGACTAGCGGAGTACGAGCAGTACTTC
CDR3: CASSPSGLAEYEQYF

size: NA
length: 14
V: TRBV10-3
J: TRBJ2-1
D: NA
DNA: TGTGCCATCAGGCCAGGCGGAGGACTCTATGAGCAGTTCTTC
CDR3: CAIRPGGGLYEQFF

size: NA
length: 14
V: TRBV25-1
J: TRBJ1-5
D: NA
DNA: TGTGCCAGCAGTGGGGGGGCGAGCAATCAGCCCCAGCATTTT
CDR3: CASSGGASNQPQHF

size: NA
length: 14
V: TRBV9
J: TRBJ1-1
D: TRBD1
DNA: TGTGCCAGCAGCGTAGAGGGGGCAGGAACTGAAGCTTTCTTT
CDR3: CASSVEGAGTEAFF

size: NA
length: 15
V: TRBV6-1
J: TRBJ1-1
D: NA
DNA: TGTGCCAGCAGGTCTCACGGACGGGGGGACACTGAAGCTTTCTTT
CDR3: CASRSHGRGDTEAFF

size: NA
length: 14
V: TRBV6-4
J: TRBJ2-2
D: NA
DNA: TGTGCCAGCAGTCGAGATTCCCCAGGGGGGGAGCTGTTTTTT
CDR3: CASSRDSPGGELFF

size: NA
length: 14
V: TRBV5-6
J: TRBJ2-7
D: TRBD1
DNA: TGTGCCAGCAGCTACGGGACAGGCCTCTACGAGCAGTACTTC
CDR3: CASSYGTGLYEQYF

size: NA
length: 12
V: TRBV15
J: TRBJ1-2
D: NA
DNA: TGTGCCACCAGCAGAGGTGACTATGGCTACACCTTC
CDR3: CATSRGDYGYTF

size: NA
length: 14
V: TRBV19
J: TRBJ2-5
D: NA
DNA: TGTGCCAGTAGTATGACAGGAGAACAAGAGACCCAGTACTTC
CDR3: CASSMTGEQETQYF

size: NA
length: 12
V: TRBV2
J: TRBJ2-7
D: NA
DNA: TGTGCCGCAGGACAGAGCTCCTACGAGCAGTACTTC
CDR3: CAAGQSSYEQYF

size: NA
length: 19
V: TRBV11-2
J: TRBJ2-7
D: TRBD2
DNA: TGTGCCAGCAGCTTCATGGGGACTAGCGGGGGGGCCCTTTCCTACGAGCAGTACTTC
CDR3: CASSFMGTSGGALSYEQYF

size: NA
length: 17
V: TRBV15
J: TRBJ1-3
D: NA
DNA: TGTGCCACCAGCCCAACCGCGAGGGGTATCTCTGGAAACACCATATATTTT
CDR3: CATSPTARGISGNTIYF